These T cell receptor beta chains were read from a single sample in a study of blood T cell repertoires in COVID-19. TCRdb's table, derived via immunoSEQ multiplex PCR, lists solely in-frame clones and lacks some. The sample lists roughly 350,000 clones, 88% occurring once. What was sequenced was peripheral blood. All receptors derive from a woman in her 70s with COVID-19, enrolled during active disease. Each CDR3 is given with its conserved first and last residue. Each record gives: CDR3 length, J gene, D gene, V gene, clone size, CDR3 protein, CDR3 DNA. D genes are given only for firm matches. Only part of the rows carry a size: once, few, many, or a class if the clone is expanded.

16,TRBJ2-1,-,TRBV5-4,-,CASSTTTGVVYNEQFF,TGTGCCAGCAGCACTACGACAGGAGTCGTGTACAATGAGCAGTTCTTC
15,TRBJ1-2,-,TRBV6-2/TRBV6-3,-,CASSTPDSFFYGYTF,TGTGCCAGCAGTACCCCGGACAGCTTTTTCTATGGCTACACCTTC
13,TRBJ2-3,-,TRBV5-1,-,CASSELVADTQYF,TGCGCCAGCTCGGAGCTAGTGGCAGATACGCAGTATTTT
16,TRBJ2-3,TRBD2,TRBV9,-,CASSGGSGGHTDTQYF,TGTGCCAGCAGCGGTGGTAGCGGGGGACACACAGATACGCAGTATTTT
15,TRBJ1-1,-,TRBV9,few,CASSPSGTSNTEAFF,TGTGCCAGCAGCCCTTCAGGGACTTCGAACACTGAAGCTTTCTTT
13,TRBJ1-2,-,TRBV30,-,CAWSTGLHYGYTF,TGTGCCTGGAGTACGGGACTGCATTATGGCTACACCTTC
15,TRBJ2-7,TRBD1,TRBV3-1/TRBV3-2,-,CASSPGQGSSYEQYF,TGTGCCAGCAGCCCGGGACAGGGGTCCTCCTACGAGCAGTACTTC
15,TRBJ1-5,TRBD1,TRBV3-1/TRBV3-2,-,CASSPRGRLRQPQHF,TGTGCCAGCAGCCCCAGGGGGCGGTTGCGTCAGCCCCAGCATTTT
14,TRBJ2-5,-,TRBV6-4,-,CASGGRGRQETQYF,TGTGCCAGCGGTGGGCGGGGCAGACAAGAGACCCAGTACTTC
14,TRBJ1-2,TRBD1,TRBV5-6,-,CASTFGQGNYGYTF,TGTGCCAGCACCTTCGGACAGGGCAACTATGGCTACACCTTC
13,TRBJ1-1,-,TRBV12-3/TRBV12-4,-,CASSSGRNTEAFF,TGTGCCAGCAGCAGCGGCCGGAACACTGAAGCTTTCTTT
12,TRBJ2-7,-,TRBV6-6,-,CASSYSSYEQYF,TGTGCCAGCAGTTACTCTAGCTACGAGCAGTACTTC
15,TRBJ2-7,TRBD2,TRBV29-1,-,CSVEDQTGGTYEQYF,TGCAGCGTTGAAGATCAAACCGGGGGGACCTACGAGCAGTACTTC
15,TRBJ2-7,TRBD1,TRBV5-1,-,CASSLEGQGYGEQYF,TGCGCCAGCAGCTTGGAAGGACAGGGGTACGGGGAGCAGTACTTC
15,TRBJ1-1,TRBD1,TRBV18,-,CASSLLTGDYTEAFF,TGTGCCAGCTCACTCCTCACAGGGGATTACACTGAAGCTTTCTTT
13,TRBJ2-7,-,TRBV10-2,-,CASSPLGVSEQYF,TGCGCCAGCAGTCCCCTAGGGGTGAGCGAGCAGTACTTC
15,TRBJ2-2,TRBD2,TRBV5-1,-,CASSLVLAGAGELFF,TGCGCCAGCAGCTTAGTTCTAGCGGGGGCCGGGGAGCTGTTTTTT
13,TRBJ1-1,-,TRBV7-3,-,CASSSPGSTEAFF,TGTGCCAGCAGCTCCCCGGGGAGCACTGAAGCTTTCTTT
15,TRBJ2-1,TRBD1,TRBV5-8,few,CASSLGTGGDNEQFF,TGTGCCAGCAGCTTGGGGACAGGTGGAGACAATGAGCAGTTCTTC
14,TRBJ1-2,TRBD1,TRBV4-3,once,CASSRDRVDYGYTF,TGCGCCAGCAGCCGAGACAGGGTAGACTATGGCTACACCTTC
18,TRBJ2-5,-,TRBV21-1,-,CASSKGVGVTSGRETQYF,TGTGCCAGCAGCAAAGGGGTCGGGGTGACTAGCGGGCGCGAGACCCAGTACTTC
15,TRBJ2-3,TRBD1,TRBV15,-,CAIAFGDRVGDTQYF,TGTGCCATCGCCTTCGGGGACAGGGTAGGAGATACGCAGTATTTT
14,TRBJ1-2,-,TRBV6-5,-,CASSYSGRAYGYTF,TGTGCCAGCAGTTACTCAGGCAGGGCCTATGGCTACACCTTC
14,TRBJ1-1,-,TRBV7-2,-,CASSGREGRTEAFF,TGTGCCAGCAGTGGGAGGGAGGGGCGCACTGAAGCTTTCTTT
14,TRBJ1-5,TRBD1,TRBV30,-,CAWSGQGGNQPQHF,TGTGCCTGGAGTGGACAGGGTGGCAATCAGCCCCAGCATTTT
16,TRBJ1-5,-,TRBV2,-,CASSERGTRSNQPQHF,TGTGCCAGCAGTGAAAGGGGAACACGGAGCAATCAGCCCCAGCATTTT
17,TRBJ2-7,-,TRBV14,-,CASSQDRPGGRVPEQYF,TGTGCCAGCAGCCAAGATCGGCCTGGGGGCCGGGTCCCCGAGCAGTACTTC
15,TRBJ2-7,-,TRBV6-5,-,CASSPPFRGSYEQYF,TGTGCCAGCAGTCCTCCATTTAGGGGCAGCTACGAGCAGTACTTC
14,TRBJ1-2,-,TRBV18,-,CASSVFDGNYGYTF,TGTGCCAGCTCCGTTTTCGACGGGAACTATGGCTACACCTTC
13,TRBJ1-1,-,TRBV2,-,CASSKSMNTEAFF,TGTGCCAGCAGTAAGAGCATGAACACTGAAGCTTTCTTT
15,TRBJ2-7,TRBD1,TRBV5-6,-,CASSPVRDSSYEQYF,TGTGCCAGCAGCCCCGTGAGGGACAGCTCCTACGAGCAGTACTTC
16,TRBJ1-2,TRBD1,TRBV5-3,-,CARSLVDREARSGYTF,TGTGCCAGAAGCTTGGTGGACAGGGAGGCACGAAGTGGCTACACCTTC
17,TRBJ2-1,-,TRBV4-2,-,CASSPDPLATTYNEQFF,TGTGCCAGCAGCCCCGATCCCCTAGCGACCACCTACAATGAGCAGTTCTTC
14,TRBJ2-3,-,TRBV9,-,CASRSLQGTDTQYF,TGTGCCAGCAGGAGTTTGCAGGGCACAGATACGCAGTATTTT